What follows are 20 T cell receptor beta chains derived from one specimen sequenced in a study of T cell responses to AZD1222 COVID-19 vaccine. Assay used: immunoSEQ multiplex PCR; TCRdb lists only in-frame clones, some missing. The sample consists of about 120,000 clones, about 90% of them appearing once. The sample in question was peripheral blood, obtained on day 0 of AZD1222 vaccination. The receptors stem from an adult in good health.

This CDR3 is CASSFKGGNSPLHF. CDR3 nucleotides: TGTGCCAGCAGCTTCAAGGGAGGTAATTCACCCCTCCACTTT. V is TRBV7-3 and J is TRBJ1-6; unclear D gene. V lost 3 bases to trimming and J lost 6 bases, with 9 bases between them. This CDR3 comprises 14 residues. Germline CDR1 and CDR2: SGHTA and FQGTGA.

The DNA of the CDR3 is TGTGCCAGTAGCATACAGGGCCCCCAAGAGACCCAGTACTTC. Its protein is CASSIQGPQETQYF. The chain employs TRBV19 and TRBJ2-5, with TRBD1 as a possible D gene (6 bases). V lost 6 bases and J lost 1, with 12 bases in between. The CDR3 covers 14 residues. Germline V gives CDR1 LNHDA, CDR2 SQIVND (reference sequence). The full variable domain, with the rest looked up from reference TRBV19 and TRBJ2-5, is DGGITQSPKYLFRKEGQNVTLSCEQNLNHDAMYWYRQDPGQGLRLIYYSQIVNDFQKGDIAEGYSVSREKKESFPLTVTSAQKNPTAFYLCASSIQGPQETQYFGPGTRLLVL.

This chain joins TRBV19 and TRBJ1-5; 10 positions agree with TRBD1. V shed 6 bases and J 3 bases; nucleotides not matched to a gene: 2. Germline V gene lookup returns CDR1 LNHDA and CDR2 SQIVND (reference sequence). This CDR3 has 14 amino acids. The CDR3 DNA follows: TGTGCCAGTAGGGACAGGGGGGACAATCAGCCCCAGCATTTT. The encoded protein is CASRDRGDNQPQHF.

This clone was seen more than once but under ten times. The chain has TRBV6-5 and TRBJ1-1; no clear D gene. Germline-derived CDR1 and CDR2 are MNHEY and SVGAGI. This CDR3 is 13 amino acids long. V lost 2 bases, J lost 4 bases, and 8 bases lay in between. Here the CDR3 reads CASSYDPGTEAFF. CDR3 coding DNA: TGTGCCAGCAGTTACGACCCGGGCACTGAAGCTTTCTTT.

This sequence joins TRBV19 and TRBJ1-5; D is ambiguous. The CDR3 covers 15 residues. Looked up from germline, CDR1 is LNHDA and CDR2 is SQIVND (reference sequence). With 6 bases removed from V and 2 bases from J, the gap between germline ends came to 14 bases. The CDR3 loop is CASSPRSSGNQPQHF. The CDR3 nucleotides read TGTGCCAGTAGCCCAAGGTCGTCGGGCAATCAGCCCCAGCATTTT.

CDR3 loop: CASSSHSGTGDEKLFF. Written as DNA, the CDR3 is TGTGCCAGCAGCTCCCATTCCGGGACAGGGGATGAAAAACTGTTTTTT. V and J are TRBV11-2 and TRBJ1-4, with TRBD1 matching 10 bases. The CDR3 length is 16 residues. Germline V gene sequence: CDR1 SGHAT, CDR2 FQNNGV. V lost 4 bases to trimming and J lost 6 bases; unmatched junction nucleotides: 8.

CDR3 in amino acids: CASSEQGAPGNTIYF. The DNA of the CDR3 is TGTGCCAGCAGCGAACAGGGGGCGCCTGGAAACACCATATATTTT. The chain links TRBV2 to TRBJ1-3; 9 bases match TRBD1. Germline V lookup: CDR1 SNHLY, CDR2 FYNNEI. V lost 6 bases and J lost 2; bases outside the gene matches: 5. The CDR3 length is 15 residues.

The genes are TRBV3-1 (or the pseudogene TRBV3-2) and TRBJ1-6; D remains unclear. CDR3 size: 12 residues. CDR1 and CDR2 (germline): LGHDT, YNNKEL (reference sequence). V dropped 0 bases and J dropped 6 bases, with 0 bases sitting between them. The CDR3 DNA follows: TGTGCCAGCAGCCAAGATAATTCACCCCTCCACTTT. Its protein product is CASSQDNSPLHF.

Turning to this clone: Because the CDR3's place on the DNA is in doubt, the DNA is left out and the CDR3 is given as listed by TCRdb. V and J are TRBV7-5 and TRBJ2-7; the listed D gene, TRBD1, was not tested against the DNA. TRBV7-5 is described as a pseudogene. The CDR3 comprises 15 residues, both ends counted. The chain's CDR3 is CARSSFGTGAGEQYF.

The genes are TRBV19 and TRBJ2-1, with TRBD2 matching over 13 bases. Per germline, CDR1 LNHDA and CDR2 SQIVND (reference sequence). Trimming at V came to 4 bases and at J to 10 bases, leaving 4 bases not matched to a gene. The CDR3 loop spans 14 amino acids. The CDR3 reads CASSKGLAGVEQFF. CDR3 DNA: TGTGCCAGTAGTAAAGGACTAGCGGGAGTGGAGCAGTTCTTC.

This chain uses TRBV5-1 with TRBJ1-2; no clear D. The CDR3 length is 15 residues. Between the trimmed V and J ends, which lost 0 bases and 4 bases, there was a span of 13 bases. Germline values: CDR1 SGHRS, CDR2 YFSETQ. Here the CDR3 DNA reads TGCGCCAGCAGCTTGGATGCCACAGCTTCCTATGGCTACACCTTC. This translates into CASSLDATASYGYTF.

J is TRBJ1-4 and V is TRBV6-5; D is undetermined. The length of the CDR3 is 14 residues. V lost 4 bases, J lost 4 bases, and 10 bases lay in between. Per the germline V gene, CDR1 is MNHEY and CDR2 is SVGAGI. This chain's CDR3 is CASSFGQLNEKLFF. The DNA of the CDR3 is TGTGCCAGCAGTTTCGGCCAGCTTAATGAAAAACTGTTTTTT.

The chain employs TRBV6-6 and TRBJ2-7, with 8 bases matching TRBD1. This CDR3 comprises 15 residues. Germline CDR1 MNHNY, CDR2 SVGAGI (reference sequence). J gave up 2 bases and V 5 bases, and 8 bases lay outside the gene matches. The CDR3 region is CASSLTGATTYEQYF. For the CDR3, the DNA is TGTGCCAGCAGTCTGACAGGGGCCACCACCTACGAGCAGTACTTC.

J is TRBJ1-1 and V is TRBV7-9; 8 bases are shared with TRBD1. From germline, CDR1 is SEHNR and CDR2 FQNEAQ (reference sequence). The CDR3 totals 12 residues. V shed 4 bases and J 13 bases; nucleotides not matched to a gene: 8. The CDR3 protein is CASSYDRGRGFF. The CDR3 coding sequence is TGTGCCAGCAGCTACGACAGGGGTCGGGGTTTCTTT. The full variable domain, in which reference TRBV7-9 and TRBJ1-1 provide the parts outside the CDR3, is DTGVSQNPRHKITKRGQNVTFRCDPISEHNRLYWYRQTLGQGPEFLTYFQNEAQLEKSRLLSDRFSAERPKGSFSTLEIQRTEQGDSAMYLCASSYDRGRGFFGQGTRLTVV.

The CDR3 DNA follows: TGCGCCAGCAGCTTTGAGCTGCGGAACACTGAAGCTTTCTTT. Its translation: CASSFELRNTEAFF. This chain connects TRBV5-1 to TRBJ1-1; D is uncertain. V dropped 2 bases and J dropped 1 base, with 9 bases sitting between them. The CDR3 is 14 amino acids. Germline V gene sequence: CDR1 SGHRS, CDR2 YFSETQ.

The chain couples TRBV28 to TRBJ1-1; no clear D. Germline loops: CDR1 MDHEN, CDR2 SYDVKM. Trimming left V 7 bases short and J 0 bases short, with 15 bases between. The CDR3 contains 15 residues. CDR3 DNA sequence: TGTGCCAGCAATCCGGCCGTGCGCATGAACACTGAAGCTTTCTTT. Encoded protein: CASNPAVRMNTEAFF.

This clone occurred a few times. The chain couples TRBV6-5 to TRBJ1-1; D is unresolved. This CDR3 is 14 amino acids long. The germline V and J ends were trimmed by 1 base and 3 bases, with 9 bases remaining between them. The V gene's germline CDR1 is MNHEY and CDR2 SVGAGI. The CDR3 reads CASSYFQRDTEAFF. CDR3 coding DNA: TGTGCCAGCAGTTACTTCCAGCGGGACACTGAAGCTTTCTTT.

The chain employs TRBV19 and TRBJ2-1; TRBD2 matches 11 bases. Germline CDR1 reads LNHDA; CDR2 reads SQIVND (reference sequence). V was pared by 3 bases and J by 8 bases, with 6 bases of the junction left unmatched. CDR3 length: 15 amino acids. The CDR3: CASSMGLAVFDEQFF. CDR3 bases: TGTGCCAGTAGTATGGGACTAGCGGTTTTCGATGAGCAGTTCTTC.

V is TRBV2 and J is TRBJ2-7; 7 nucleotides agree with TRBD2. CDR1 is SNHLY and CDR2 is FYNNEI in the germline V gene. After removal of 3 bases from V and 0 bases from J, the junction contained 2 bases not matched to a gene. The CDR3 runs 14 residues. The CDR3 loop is CASSERETSYEQYF. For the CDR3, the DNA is TGTGCCAGCAGTGAGCGGGAGACCTCCTACGAGCAGTACTTC. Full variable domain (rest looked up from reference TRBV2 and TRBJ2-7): EPEVTQTPSHQVTQMGQEVILRCVPISNHLYFYWYRQILGQKVEFLVSFYNNEISEKSEIFDDQFSVERPDGSNFTLKIRSTKLEDSAMYFCASSERETSYEQYFGPGTRLTVT.

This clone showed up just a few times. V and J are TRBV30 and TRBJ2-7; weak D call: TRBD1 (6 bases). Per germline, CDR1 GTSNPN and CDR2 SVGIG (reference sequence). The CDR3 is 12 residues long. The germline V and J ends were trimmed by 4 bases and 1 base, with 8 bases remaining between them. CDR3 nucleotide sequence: TGTGCCTGGAAAAGGGGGTCCTACGAGCAGTACTTC. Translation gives CAWKRGSYEQYF.